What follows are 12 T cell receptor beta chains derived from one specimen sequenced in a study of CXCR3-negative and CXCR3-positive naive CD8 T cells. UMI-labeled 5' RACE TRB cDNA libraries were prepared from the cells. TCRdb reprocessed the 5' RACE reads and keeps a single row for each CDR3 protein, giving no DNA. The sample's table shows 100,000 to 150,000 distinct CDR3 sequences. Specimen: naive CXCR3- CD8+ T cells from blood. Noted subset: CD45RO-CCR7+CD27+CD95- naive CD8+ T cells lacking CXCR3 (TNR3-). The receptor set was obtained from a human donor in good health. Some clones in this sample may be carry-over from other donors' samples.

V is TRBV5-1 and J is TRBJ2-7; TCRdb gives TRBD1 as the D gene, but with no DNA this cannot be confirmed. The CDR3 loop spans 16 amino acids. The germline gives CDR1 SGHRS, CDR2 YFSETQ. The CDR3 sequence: CASSLPRQGLSYEQYF.

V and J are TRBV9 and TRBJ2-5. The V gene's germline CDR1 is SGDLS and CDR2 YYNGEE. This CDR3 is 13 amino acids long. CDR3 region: CASSVASSETQYF.

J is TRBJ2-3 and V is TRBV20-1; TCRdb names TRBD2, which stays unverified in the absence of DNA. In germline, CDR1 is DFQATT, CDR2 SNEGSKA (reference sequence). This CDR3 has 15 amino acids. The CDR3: CSADEAEESQDTQYF.

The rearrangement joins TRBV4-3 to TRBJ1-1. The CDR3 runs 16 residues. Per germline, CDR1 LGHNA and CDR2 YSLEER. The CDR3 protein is CASSQDRRQGGTEAFF.

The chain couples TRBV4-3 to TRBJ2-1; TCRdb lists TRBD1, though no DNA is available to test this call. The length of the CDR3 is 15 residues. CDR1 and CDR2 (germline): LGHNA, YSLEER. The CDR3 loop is CASSLGTGLDNEQFF.

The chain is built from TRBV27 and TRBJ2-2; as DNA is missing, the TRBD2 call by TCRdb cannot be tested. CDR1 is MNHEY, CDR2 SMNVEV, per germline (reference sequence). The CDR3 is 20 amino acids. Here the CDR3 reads CASSLSRNPGLAGRTGELFF.

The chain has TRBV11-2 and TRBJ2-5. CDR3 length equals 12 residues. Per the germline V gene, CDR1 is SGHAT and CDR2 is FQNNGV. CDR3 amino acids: CASSPNKETQYF.

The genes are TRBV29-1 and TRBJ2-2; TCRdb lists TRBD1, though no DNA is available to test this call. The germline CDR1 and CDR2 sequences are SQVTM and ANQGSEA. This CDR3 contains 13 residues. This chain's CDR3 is CSVDRGNTGELFF.

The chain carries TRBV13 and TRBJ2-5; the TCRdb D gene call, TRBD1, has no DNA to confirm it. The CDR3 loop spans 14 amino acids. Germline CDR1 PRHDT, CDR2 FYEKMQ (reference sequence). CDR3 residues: CASSFPGPEETQYF. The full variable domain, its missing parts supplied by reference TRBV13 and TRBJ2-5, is AAGVIQSPRHLIKEKRETATLKCYPIPRHDTVYWYQQGPGQDPQFLISFYEKMQSDKGSIPDRFSAQQFSDYHSELNMSSLELGDSALYFCASSFPGPEETQYFGPGTRLLVL.

CDR3 sequence: CASSLGLNSYNEQFF. The J gene is TRBJ2-1, the V gene TRBV5-1. The CDR3 contains 15 residues. Germline lookup yields CDR1 SGHRS and CDR2 YFSETQ.

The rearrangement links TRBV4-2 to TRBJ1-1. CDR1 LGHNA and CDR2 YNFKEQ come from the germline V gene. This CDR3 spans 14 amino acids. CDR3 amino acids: CASSQNDGNTEAFF.

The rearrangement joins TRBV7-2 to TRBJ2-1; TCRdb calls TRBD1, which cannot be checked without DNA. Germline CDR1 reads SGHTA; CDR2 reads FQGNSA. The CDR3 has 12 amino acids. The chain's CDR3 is CASSYPGAQQFF.